This TCR beta chain was obtained from a study of blood T cell repertoires in COVID-19. Across the whole study: T cells, B-cell-depleted T cells, or PBMCs provided the cDNA or gDNA that served as material.

Recruits, aged roughly 18 to 95 years, lived in approximately 26 US areas. This table comes from immunoSEQ multiplex PCR, and its TCRdb copy is limited to in-frame clones, with some not included. The data contain about 190,000 clones, 75% to 85% of them singletons. Germline CDR1 and CDR2: MDHEN and SYDVKM. This CDR3 is built from 15 residues. The trim removed 6 bases at V and 9 bases at J, leaving 13 bases unmatched. This TCR was recovered from a woman between 50 and 59 years old with acute COVID-19. Sample: PBMCs or T cells enriched from blood (not recorded which). This chain joins TRBV28 and TRBJ2-1, with 8 bases that match TRBD1. In DNA form, the CDR3 reads TGTGCCAGCAGGCCACCCGGACAGGGAGGAGGTGAGCAGTTCTTC. Translating it yields CASRPPGQGGGEQFF. The full variable domain, with the rest looked up from reference TRBV28 and TRBJ2-1, is DVKVTQSSRYLVKRTGEKVFLECVQDMDHENMFWYRQDPGLGLRLIYFSYDVKMKEKGDIPEGYSVSREKKERFSLILESASTNQTSMYLCASRPPGQGGGEQFFGPGTRLTVL.